Sequencing of this T cell receptor beta chain was carried out in a study of blood T cells in healthy people across ages. The V gene's germline CDR1 is DFQATT and CDR2 SNEGSKA (reference sequence). The CDR3 consists of 13 residues. V lost 5 bases and J lost 6; bases outside the gene matches: 9. The use of a sample-barcoded 5' primer and a J-beta primer mix characterized a second PCR of about 7 to 12 cycles. TCRdb recomputed calls from the 5' RACE reads with MiXCR, one row per CDR3 protein. The table has 540,000 or so distinct CDR3 sequences, 25% to 30% seen once; the top ten hold about a fifth. The chain recombines TRBV20-1 with TRBJ2-7; 8 bases map to TRBD1. Sequencing input: blood. This clonotype was obtained from a woman aged 70-85 years in good health. CDR3 loop: CSAWVGQGAEQYF. CDR3 nucleotide sequence: TGCAGTGCTTGGGTCGGACAGGGAGCCGAGCAGTACTTC.